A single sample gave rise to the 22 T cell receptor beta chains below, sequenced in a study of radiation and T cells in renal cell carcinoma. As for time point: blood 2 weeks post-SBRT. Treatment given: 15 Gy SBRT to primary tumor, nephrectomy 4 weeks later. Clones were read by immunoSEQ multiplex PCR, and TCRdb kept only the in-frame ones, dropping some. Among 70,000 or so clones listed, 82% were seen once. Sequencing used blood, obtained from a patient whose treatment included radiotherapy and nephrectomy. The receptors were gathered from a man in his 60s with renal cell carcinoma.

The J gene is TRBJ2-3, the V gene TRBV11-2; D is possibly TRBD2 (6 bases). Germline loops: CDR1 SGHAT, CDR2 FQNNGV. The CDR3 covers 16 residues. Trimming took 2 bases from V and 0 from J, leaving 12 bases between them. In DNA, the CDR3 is TGTGCCAGCAGCTTATTTTCAGGGACTAGCACAGATACGCAGTATTTT. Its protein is CASSLFSGTSTDTQYF.

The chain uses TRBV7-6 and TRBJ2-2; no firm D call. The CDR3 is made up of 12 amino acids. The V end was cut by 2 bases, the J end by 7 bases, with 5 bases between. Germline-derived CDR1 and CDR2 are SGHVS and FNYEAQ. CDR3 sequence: CASSLYGGELFF. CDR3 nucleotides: TGTGCCAGCAGCTTATACGGCGGGGAGCTGTTTTTT.

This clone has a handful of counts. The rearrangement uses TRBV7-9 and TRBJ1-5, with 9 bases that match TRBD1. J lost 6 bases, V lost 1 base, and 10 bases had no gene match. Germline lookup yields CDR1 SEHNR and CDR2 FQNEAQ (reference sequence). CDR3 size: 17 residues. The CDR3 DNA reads TGTGCCAGCAGCTTAGACTACAGGGGGCTCAGGGGTCAGCCCCAGCATTTT. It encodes CASSLDYRGLRGQPQHF.

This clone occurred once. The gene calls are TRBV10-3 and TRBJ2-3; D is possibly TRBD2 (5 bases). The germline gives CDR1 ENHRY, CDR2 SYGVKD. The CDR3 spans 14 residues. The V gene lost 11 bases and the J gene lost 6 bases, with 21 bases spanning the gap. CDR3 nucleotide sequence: TGTGCCTCCGGGATAGGAGACCAGCGCGATACGCAGTATTTT. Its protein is CASGIGDQRDTQYF.

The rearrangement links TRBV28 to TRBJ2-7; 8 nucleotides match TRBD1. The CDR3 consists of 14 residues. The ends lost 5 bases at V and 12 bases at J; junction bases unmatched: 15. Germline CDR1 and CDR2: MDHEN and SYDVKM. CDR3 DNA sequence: TGTGCCAGCAGTGGGACAGGTTTTTTTTTGGAGTCGTACTTC. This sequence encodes CASSGTGFFLESYF.

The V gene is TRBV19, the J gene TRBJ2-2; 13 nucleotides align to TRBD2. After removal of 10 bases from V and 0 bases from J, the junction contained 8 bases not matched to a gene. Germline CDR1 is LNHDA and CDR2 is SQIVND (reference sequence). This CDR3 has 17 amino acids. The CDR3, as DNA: TGTGCCACCACCGGACTAGCGGGAGCCCCGAACACCGGGGAGCTGTTTTTT. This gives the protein CATTGLAGAPNTGELFF.

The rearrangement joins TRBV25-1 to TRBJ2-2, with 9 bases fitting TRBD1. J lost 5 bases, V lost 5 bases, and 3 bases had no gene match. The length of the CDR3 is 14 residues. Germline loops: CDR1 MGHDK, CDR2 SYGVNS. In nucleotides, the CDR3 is TGTGCCAGCAGTAGACAGGGGGAAACCGGGGAGCTGTTTTTT. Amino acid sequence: CASSRQGETGELFF.

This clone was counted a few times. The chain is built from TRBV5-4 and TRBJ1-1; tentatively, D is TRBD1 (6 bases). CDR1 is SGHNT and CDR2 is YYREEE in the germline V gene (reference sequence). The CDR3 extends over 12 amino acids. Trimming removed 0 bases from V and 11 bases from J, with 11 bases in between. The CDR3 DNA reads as TGTGCCAGCAGCTTGGGGGGGCGGAAGGCTTTCTTT. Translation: CASSLGGRKAFF.

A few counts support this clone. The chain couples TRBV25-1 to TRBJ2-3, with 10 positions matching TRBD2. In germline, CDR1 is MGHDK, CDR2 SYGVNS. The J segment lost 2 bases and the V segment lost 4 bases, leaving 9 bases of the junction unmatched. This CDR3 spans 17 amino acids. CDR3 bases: TGTGCCAGCAGTGCCCCCGGACTAGCGGATAACACAGATACGCAGTATTTT. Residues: CASSAPGLADNTDTQYF.

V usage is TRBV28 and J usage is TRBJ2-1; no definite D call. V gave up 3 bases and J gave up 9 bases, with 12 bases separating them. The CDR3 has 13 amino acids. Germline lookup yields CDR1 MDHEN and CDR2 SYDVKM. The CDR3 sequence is CASSLGSWIEQFF. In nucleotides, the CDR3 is TGTGCCAGCAGTTTGGGGTCTTGGATTGAGCAGTTCTTC. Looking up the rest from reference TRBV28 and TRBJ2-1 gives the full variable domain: DVKVTQSSRYLVKRTGEKVFLECVQDMDHENMFWYRQDPGLGLRLIYFSYDVKMKEKGDIPEGYSVSREKKERFSLILESASTNQTSMYLCASSLGSWIEQFFGPGTRLTVL.

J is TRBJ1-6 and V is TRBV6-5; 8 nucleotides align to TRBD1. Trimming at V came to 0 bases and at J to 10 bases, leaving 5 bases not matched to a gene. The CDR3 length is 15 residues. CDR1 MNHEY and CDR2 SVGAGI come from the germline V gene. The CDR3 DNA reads TGTGCCAGCAGTTACTCGCCAGGGGGCCGGTCACCCCTCCACTTT. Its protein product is CASSYSPGGRSPLHF.

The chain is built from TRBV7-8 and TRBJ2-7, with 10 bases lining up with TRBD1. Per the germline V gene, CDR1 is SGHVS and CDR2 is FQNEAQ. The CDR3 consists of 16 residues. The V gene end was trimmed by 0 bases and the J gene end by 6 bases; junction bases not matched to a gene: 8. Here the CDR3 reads CASSLADRGTIGEQYF. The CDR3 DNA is TGTGCCAGCAGCTTAGCGGACAGGGGGACAATCGGCGAGCAGTACTTC.

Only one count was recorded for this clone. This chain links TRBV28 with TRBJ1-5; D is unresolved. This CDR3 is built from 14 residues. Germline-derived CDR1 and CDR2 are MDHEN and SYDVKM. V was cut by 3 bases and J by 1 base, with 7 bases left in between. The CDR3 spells CASSFRLSNQPQHF. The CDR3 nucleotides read TGTGCCAGCAGTTTTAGGCTGAGCAATCAGCCCCAGCATTTT.

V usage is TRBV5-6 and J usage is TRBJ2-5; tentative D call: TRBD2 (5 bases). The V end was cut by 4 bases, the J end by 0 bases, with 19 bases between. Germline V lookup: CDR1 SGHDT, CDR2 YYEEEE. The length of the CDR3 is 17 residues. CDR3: CASSPGILVEDQETQYF. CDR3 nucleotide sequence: TGTGCCAGCAGCCCCGGGATACTAGTCGAAGACCAAGAGACCCAGTACTTC.

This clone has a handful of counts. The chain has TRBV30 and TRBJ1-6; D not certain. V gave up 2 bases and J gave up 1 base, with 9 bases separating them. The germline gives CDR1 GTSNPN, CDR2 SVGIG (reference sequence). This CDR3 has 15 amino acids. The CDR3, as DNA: TGTGCCTGGAGTTTCGGCAGATCCTATAATTCACCCCTCCACTTT. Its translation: CAWSFGRSYNSPLHF.

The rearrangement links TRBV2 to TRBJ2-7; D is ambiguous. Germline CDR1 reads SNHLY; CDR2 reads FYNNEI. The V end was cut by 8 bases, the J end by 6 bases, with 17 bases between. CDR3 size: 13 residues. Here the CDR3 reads CASRRPRATEQYF. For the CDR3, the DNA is TGTGCCAGCCGCCGTCCTAGGGCGACCGAGCAGTACTTC.

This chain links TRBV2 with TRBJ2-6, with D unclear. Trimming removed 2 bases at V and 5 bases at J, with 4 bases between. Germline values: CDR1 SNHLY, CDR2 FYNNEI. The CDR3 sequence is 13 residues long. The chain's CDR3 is CASSENWANVLTF. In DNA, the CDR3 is TGTGCCAGCAGTGAAAATTGGGCCAACGTCCTGACTTTC.

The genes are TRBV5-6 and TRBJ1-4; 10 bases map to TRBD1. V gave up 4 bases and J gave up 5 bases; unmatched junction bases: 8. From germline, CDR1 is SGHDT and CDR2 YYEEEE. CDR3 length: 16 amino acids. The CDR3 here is CASSRLPGQGNEKLFF. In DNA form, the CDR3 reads TGTGCCAGCAGCCGACTCCCGGGACAGGGGAATGAAAAACTGTTTTTT.

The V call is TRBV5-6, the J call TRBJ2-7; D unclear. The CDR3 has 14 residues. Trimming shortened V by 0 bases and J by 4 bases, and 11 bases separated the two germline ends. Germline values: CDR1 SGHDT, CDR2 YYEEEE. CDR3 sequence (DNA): TGTGCCAGCAGCTTGGGCCGTTCCATTTACGAGCAGTACTTC. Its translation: CASSLGRSIYEQYF.

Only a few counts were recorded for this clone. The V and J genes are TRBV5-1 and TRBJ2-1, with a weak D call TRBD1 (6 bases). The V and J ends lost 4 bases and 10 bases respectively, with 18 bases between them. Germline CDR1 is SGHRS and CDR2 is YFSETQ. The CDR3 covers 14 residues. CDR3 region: CASSLPRDRQEQFF. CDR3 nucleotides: TGCGCCAGCAGCCTTCCTAGAGACAGGCAAGAGCAGTTCTTC. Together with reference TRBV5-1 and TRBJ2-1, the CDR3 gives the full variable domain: KAGVTQTPRYLIKTRGQQVTLSCSPISGHRSVSWYQQTPGQGLQFLFEYFSETQRNKGNFPGRFSGRQFSNSRSEMNVSTLELGDSALYLCASSLPRDRQEQFFGPGTRLTVL.

CDR3 bases: TGTGCCAGTAGTTGGACAGGGGGTTCCTACGAGCAGTACTTC. This translates into CASSWTGGSYEQYF. The V call is TRBV19, the J call TRBJ2-7; 10 bases fit TRBD1. The V gene's germline CDR1 is LNHDA and CDR2 SQIVND (reference sequence). The trim removed 5 bases at V and 1 base at J, leaving 2 bases unmatched. The CDR3 is 14 amino acids.

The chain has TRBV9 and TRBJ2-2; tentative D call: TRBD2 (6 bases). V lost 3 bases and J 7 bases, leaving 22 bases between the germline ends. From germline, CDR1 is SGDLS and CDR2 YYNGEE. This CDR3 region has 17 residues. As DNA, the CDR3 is TGTGCCAGCAGCGCTCGGGGGTCCCCTATAGCCAGCGGGGAGCTGTTTTTT. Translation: CASSARGSPIASGELFF.